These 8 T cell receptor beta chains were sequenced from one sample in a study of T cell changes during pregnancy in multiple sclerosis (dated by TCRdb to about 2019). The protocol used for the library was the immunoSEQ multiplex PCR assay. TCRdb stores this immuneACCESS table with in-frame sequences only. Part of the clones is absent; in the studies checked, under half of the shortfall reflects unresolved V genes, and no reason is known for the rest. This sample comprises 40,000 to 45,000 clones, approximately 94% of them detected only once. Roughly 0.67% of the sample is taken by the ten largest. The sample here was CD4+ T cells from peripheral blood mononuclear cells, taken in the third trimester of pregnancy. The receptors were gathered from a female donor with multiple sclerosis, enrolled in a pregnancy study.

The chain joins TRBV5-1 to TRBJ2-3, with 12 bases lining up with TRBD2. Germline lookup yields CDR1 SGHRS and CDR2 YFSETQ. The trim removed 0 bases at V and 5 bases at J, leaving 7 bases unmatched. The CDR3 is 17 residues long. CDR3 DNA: TGCGCCAGCAGCTTGGCCCCTAGCGGGGGGGCTAGAGATACGCAGTATTTT. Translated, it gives CASSLAPSGGARDTQYF. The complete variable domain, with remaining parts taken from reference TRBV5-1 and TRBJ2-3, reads KAGVTQTPRYLIKTRGQQVTLSCSPISGHRSVSWYQQTPGQGLQFLFEYFSETQRNKGNFPGRFSGRQFSNSRSEMNVSTLELGDSALYLCASSLAPSGGARDTQYFGPGTRLTVL.

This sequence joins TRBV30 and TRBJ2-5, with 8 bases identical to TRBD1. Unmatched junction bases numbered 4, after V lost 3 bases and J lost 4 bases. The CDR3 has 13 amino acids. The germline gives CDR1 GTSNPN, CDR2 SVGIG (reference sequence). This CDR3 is CAWSQGQGETQYF. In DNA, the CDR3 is TGTGCCTGGAGCCAAGGACAGGGAGAGACCCAGTACTTC.

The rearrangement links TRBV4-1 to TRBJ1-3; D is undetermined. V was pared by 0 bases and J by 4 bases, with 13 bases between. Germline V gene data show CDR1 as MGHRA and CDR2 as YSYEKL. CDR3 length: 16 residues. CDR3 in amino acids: CASSQEVGGSGNTIYF. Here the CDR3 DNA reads TGCGCCAGCAGCCAAGAGGTTGGAGGGTCCGGAAACACCATATATTTT.

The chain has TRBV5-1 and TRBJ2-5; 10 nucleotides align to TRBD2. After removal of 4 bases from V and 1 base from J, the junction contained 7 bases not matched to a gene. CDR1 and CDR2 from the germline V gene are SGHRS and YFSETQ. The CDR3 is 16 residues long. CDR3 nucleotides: TGCGCCAGCAGCGCGAACCCTAGCGGGGGCCAAGAGACCCAGTACTTC. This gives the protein CASSANPSGGQETQYF. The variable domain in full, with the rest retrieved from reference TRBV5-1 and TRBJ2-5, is KAGVTQTPRYLIKTRGQQVTLSCSPISGHRSVSWYQQTPGQGLQFLFEYFSETQRNKGNFPGRFSGRQFSNSRSEMNVSTLELGDSALYLCASSANPSGGQETQYFGPGTRLLVL.

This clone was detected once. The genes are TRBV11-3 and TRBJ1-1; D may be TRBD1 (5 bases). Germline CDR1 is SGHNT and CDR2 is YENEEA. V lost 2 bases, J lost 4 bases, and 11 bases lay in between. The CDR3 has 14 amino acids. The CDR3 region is CASSLNPGATEAFF. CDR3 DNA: TGTGCCAGCAGCTTAAACCCTGGGGCCACTGAAGCTTTCTTT.

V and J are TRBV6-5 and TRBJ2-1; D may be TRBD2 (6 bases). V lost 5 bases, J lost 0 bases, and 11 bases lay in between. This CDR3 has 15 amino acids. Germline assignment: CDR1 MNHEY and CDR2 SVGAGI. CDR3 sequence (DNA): TGTGCCAGCAGTCGGGTGGGGGGCTCCTACAATGAGCAGTTCTTC. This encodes CASSRVGGSYNEQFF.

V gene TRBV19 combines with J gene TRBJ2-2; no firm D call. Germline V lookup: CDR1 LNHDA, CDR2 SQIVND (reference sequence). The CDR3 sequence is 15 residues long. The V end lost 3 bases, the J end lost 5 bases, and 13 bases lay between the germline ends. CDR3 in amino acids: CASSMGVLKTGELFF. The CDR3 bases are TGTGCCAGTAGTATGGGCGTACTGAAGACCGGGGAGCTGTTTTTT.

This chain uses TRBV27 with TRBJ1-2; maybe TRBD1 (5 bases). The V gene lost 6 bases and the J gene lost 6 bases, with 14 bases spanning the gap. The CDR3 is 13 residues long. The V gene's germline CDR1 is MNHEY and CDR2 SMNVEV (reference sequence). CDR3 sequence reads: CASSPPGGDGYTF. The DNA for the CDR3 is TGTGCCAGCAGCCCCCCGGGGGGAGATGGCTACACCTTC.